Only a few counts were recorded for the clone carrying this T cell receptor (beta chain). No antigen is known for it. This sample stems from a study of response to subunit inactivated influenza vaccine. V gave up 3 bases and J gave up 2 bases; unmatched junction bases: 4. Per germline, CDR1 SEHNR and CDR2 FQNEAQ (reference sequence). The CDR3 loop spans 15 amino acids. Overall study results and limits: Only a handful of new T cells, the authors suggested, are recruited with each seasonal influenza vaccination.

TCRdb independently ran MiXCR on the RT-PCR reads; one entry per CDR3 protein. The table has more than 450,000 distinct CDR3 sequences, 10% to 15% seen once. The TCR sequence derives from a middle-aged man who received an inactivated influenza vaccine. Specimen: PBMCs from blood, collected on the day of vaccination. The chain is built from TRBV7-9 and TRBJ2-1; 7 positions match TRBD1. The CDR3 here is CASSFYRGPYNEQFF. The DNA of the CDR3 is TGTGCCAGCAGCTTTTACAGGGGCCCCTACAATGAGCAGTTCTTC.